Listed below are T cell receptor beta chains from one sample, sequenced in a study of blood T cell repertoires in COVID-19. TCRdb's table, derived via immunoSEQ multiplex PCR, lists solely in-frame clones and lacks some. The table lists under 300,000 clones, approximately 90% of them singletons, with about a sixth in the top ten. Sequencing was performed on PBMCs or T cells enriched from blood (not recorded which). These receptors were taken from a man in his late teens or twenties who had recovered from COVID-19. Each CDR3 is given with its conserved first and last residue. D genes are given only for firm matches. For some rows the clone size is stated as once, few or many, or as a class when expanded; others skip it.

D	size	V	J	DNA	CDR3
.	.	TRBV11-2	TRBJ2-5	TGTGCCAGCAGCTTTGTCGAGGAGACCCAGTACTTC	CASSFVEETQYF
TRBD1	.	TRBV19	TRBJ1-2	TGTGCCACCGGGACAGGGGGATACTATGGCTACACCTTC	CATGTGGYYGYTF
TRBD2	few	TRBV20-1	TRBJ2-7	TGCAGTGCTAGTGGGACTAGCGTCACCGAGCAGTACTTC	CSASGTSVTEQYF
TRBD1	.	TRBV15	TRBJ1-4	TGTGCCACCAGCAGAAGACAGGGCCCAAATGAAAAACTGTTTTTT	CATSRRQGPNEKLFF
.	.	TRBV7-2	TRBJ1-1	TGTGCCAGCAGCTCCGGAGGAGGTACTGAAGCTTTCTTT	CASSSGGGTEAFF
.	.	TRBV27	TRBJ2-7	TGTGCCAGCAGTGAGCAGCTGACAGATGCTCTAGGGATCTACGAGCAGTACTTC	CASSEQLTDALGIYEQYF
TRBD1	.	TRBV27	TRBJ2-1	TGTGCCAGCAGTTTATCGTTGAGACAGGGGTGGGATGAGCAGTTCTTC	CASSLSLRQGWDEQFF
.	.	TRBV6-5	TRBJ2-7	TGTGCCAGCGGATCGCCAGGGCAGCTCAAGCAGTACTTC	CASGSPGQLKQYF
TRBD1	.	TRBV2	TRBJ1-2	TGTGCCAGCAGGGGACAGGGGGCAGGTGGCTACACCTTC	CASRGQGAGGYTF
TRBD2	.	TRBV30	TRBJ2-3	TGTGCCTGGAGTCTAGCGGGGGGCACAGATACGCAGTATTTT	CAWSLAGGTDTQYF
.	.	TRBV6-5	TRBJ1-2	TGTGCCAGCACCGACCGAACAGGAGGGTACTATGGCTACACCTTC	CASTDRTGGYYGYTF
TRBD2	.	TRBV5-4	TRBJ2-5	TGTGCCAGCAGCTCCGGGGGGACTAGTCAAGAGACCCAGTACTTC	CASSSGGTSQETQYF
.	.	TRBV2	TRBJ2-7	TGTGCCAGCAGTGAGTTCGGACCAGGGGAAATCTCCTACGAGCAGTACTTC	CASSEFGPGEISYEQYF
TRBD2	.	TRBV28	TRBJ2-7	TGTGCCAGCAGTAAGGGACTAGCGGGAGTACACTACGAGCAGTACTTC	CASSKGLAGVHYEQYF
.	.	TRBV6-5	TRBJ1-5	TGTGCCAGCAGTTACATAGGGCCCGGGGGGCAGCCCCAGCATTTT	CASSYIGPGGQPQHF
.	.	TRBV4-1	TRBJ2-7	TGCGCCAGCAGCCAAGGGCAACCCTACGAGCAGTACTTC	CASSQGQPYEQYF
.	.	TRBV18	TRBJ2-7	TGTGCCAGCTCACCAAAACAGGCCTCCTACGAGCAGTACTTC	CASSPKQASYEQYF
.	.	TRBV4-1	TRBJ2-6	TGCGCCAGCAGCCCGGTTGGGCAGGGCCAGGGGGCCAACGTCCTGACTTTC	CASSPVGQGQGANVLTF
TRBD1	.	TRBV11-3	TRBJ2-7	TGTGCCAGCAGCTTAGACAGACTGGGACAGGGGAGCTACGAGCAGTACTTC	CASSLDRLGQGSYEQYF
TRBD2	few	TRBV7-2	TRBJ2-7	TGTGCCAGCAGCGTTAGCGGGGGGGGAGGCGAGCAGTACTTC	CASSVSGGGGEQYF
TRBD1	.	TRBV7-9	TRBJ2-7	TGTGCCAGCAGCTCGTGGGACAGATCCTACGAGCAGTACTTC	CASSSWDRSYEQYF
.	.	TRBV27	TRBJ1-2	TGTGCCAGCAGTCCAAAGACAGCGCGGCATGGCTACACCTTC	CASSPKTARHGYTF
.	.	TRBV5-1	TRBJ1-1	TGCGCCAGCAGCGGGGGCCGGCAGAAAGCTTTCTTT	CASSGGRQKAFF
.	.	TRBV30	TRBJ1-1	TGTGCCTGGAGTGTGGGCGTATCAGAGAAAGCTTTCTTT	CAWSVGVSEKAFF
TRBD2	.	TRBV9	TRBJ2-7	TGTGCCAGCAGCGTAGGGGGGACTAGCGGGGATCACGAGCAGTACTTC	CASSVGGTSGDHEQYF
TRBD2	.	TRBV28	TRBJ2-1	TGTGCCAGCAGTTTCGGACTAGCGGGAGCTGGGAATGAGCAGTTCTTC	CASSFGLAGAGNEQFF
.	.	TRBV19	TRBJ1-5	TGTGCCAGTAGTTTGGGGCAGCTTAGCAATCAGCCCCAGCATTTT	CASSLGQLSNQPQHF
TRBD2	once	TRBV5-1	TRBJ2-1	TGCGCCAGCAGCTCGGTAGCGGGAGAGCCGGGTGGCTACAATGAGCAGTTCTTC	CASSSVAGEPGGYNEQFF
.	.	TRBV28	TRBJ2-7	TGTGCCAGCAGGCAGAGCGTTTCCTACGAGCAGTACTTC	CASRQSVSYEQYF
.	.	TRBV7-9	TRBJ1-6	TGTGCCAGCCACGGGGGCTCCTATAATTCACCCCTCCACTTT	CASHGGSYNSPLHF
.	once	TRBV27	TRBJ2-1	TGTGCCAGCAGTTTATCCGGGTCCCTCGGCTATGAGCAGTTCTTC	CASSLSGSLGYEQFF
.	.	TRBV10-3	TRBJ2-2	TGTGCCATCAGTGATGGTACTAAGGCCGGGGAGCTGTTTTTT	CAISDGTKAGELFF
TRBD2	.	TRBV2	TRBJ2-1	TGTGCCAGCAGTGATCAGCGGGAGATCTCCTACAATGAGCAGTTCTTC	CASSDQREISYNEQFF
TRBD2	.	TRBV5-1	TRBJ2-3	TGCGCCAGCAGCCCTGGACTAGCGGGGATCGAGGATACGCAGTATTTT	CASSPGLAGIEDTQYF
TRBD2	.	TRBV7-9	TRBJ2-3	TGTGCCAGCAGCTTAATCGGACTAGACTCGACAGATACGCAGTATTTT	CASSLIGLDSTDTQYF
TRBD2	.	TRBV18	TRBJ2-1	TGTGCCAGCTCACCTCGGGACTACGACCGCAATGAGCAGTTCTTC	CASSPRDYDRNEQFF
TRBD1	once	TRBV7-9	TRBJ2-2	TGTGCCAGCACTCCAGGGCAGGGGGCATCCGGGGAGCTGTTTTTT	CASTPGQGASGELFF
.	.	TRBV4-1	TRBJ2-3	TGCGCCAGCAGCCAACGGGGGGCTCTTAGCGGGTCGACAGATACGCAGTATTTT	CASSQRGALSGSTDTQYF
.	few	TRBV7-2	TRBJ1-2	TGTGCCAGCAGCTTAGAGCCGGGACGGGAGAACTATGGCTACACCTTC	CASSLEPGRENYGYTF